The 26 T cell receptor beta chains given below trace back to one sample, sequenced in a study of blood T cell repertoires in COVID-19 (dated by TCRdb to about 2020). The protocol used for the library was the immunoSEQ multiplex PCR assay. TCRdb re-hosts the immuneACCESS table, in-frame sequences only. Its copies lack some clones; in the studies checked, an unresolved V gene accounts for under half of them, and the cause for the rest is not known. This sample holds 25,000 or so clones; approximately 94% were observed only once. The ten largest clones represent 4% of the sample. Sequenced input: peripheral blood. The source is a woman in her forties or fifties with active COVID-19.

The chain recombines TRBV14 with TRBJ2-5; D unclear. This CDR3 comprises 13 residues. Germline V CDR1 and CDR2: SGHDN, FVKESK. V shed 0 bases and J shed 4 bases, with 6 bases lying between them. The CDR3 region has the DNA TGTGCCAGCAGCCAAGAGAGCCGAGAGACCCAGTACTTC. This sequence encodes CASSQESRETQYF.

The genes are TRBV5-1 and TRBJ2-7; D not certain. Germline V gene sequence: CDR1 SGHRS, CDR2 YFSETQ. V dropped 4 bases and J dropped 0 bases, with 11 bases sitting between them. The CDR3 covers 14 residues. Here the CDR3 reads CASSPAGSSYEQYV. The CDR3 DNA is TGCGCCAGCAGCCCCGCCGGGTCCTCCTACGAGCAGTACGTC.

This CDR3 reads CASSDPADRGNTQYF. The CDR3 DNA is TGTGCCAGCAGCGACCCCGCCGACAGGGGTAATACGCAGTATTTT. The rearrangement links TRBV6-5 to TRBJ2-3; 8 positions agree with TRBD1. V dropped 6 bases and J dropped 7; count of bases not matched to a gene: 12. Per germline, CDR1 MNHEY and CDR2 SVGAGI. The CDR3 consists of 15 residues.

By share, this clone counts as medium-sized. The V call is TRBV6-5, the J call TRBJ1-5; D is unresolved. This CDR3 is 15 amino acids long. CDR1 and CDR2 from the germline V gene are MNHEY and SVGAGI. With 7 bases removed from V and 4 bases from J, the gap between germline ends came to 17 bases. Here the CDR3 reads CASTRPKVKNQPQHF. Written as DNA, the CDR3 is TGTGCCAGCACCAGGCCGAAAGTCAAAAATCAGCCCCAGCATTTT.

This rearrangement joins TRBV5-1 to TRBJ2-1; TRBD2 aligns across 10 bases. Unmatched junction bases numbered 3, after V lost 0 bases and J lost 0 bases. CDR1 is SGHRS, CDR2 YFSETQ, per germline. The CDR3 runs to 17 residues. CDR3 coding DNA: TGCGCCAGCAGCTTGGTCGCTAGCGGGGGCTCCTACAATGAGCAGTTCTTC. Translating gives CASSLVASGGSYNEQFF.

V gene TRBV5-8 combines with J gene TRBJ1-2; D is uncertain. Germline lookup yields CDR1 SGHTS and CDR2 YDEGEE. V was trimmed by 0 bases and J by 7 bases, leaving 16 bases between them. The CDR3 sequence is 15 residues long. CDR3 residues: CASSLGATASRGYTF. CDR3 sequence (DNA): TGTGCCAGCAGCTTGGGCGCGACTGCCTCGCGTGGCTACACCTTC.

V gene TRBV2 combines with J gene TRBJ2-2; no firm D call. The CDR3 length is 14 residues. V lost 2 bases, J lost 7 bases, and 11 bases lay in between. Per the germline V gene, CDR1 is SNHLY and CDR2 is FYNNEI. CDR3: CASSEIGFGGELFF. The DNA of the CDR3 is TGTGCCAGCAGTGAAATCGGGTTCGGCGGGGAGCTGTTTTTT.

This chain links TRBV5-1 with TRBJ2-3; 12 bases fit TRBD2. This CDR3 comprises 19 residues. J lost 0 bases, V lost 0 bases, and 8 bases had no gene match. Germline lookup yields CDR1 SGHRS and CDR2 YFSETQ. In DNA form, the CDR3 reads TGCGCCAGCAGCTTGGCACCGGCTAGCGGGGGGGCAAGCACAGATACGCAGTATTTT. It codes for CASSLAPASGGASTDTQYF.

J is TRBJ2-1 and V is TRBV6-5, with TRBD1 matching over 9 bases. The CDR3 is 13 residues long. Germline CDR1 MNHEY, CDR2 SVGAGI. V lost 6 bases to trimming and J lost 6 bases; unmatched junction nucleotides: 3. CDR3 sequence: CASRWTGVNEQFF. CDR3 DNA sequence: TGTGCCAGCAGATGGACAGGGGTCAATGAGCAGTTCTTC.

The chain links TRBV28 to TRBJ2-3; 12 nucleotides line up with TRBD2. The CDR3 contains 16 residues. V shed 4 bases, J shed 0 bases, and the junction held 2 bases outside the gene matches. Germline lookup yields CDR1 MDHEN and CDR2 SYDVKM. The CDR3 sequence is CASSSSGGESTDTQYF. In nucleotides, the CDR3 is TGTGCCAGCAGTTCTAGCGGGGGGGAAAGCACAGATACGCAGTATTTT. The full variable domain, with the rest looked up from reference TRBV28 and TRBJ2-3, is DVKVTQSSRYLVKRTGEKVFLECVQDMDHENMFWYRQDPGLGLRLIYFSYDVKMKEKGDIPEGYSVSREKKERFSLILESASTNQTSMYLCASSSSGGESTDTQYFGPGTRLTVL.

The J gene is TRBJ2-2, the V gene TRBV25-1, with TRBD1 as a possible D gene (5 bases). CDR3 length equals 15 residues. Looked up from germline, CDR1 is MGHDK and CDR2 is SYGVNS. With 2 bases removed from V and 3 bases from J, the gap between germline ends came to 10 bases. The CDR3 loop reads CASSERGRDTGELFF. The DNA of the CDR3 is TGTGCCAGCAGTGAAAGAGGCAGGGACACCGGGGAGCTGTTTTTT.

The chain couples TRBV6-6 to TRBJ1-1, with D unresolved. Trimming pared 6 bases from V and 2 bases from J, leaving 10 bases between. The V gene's germline CDR1 is MNHNY and CDR2 SVGAGI (reference sequence). This CDR3 is 13 amino acids long. CDR3 in amino acids: CASSVYSNTEAFF. The CDR3, as DNA: TGTGCCAGCAGCGTCTATAGTAACACTGAAGCTTTCTTT.

The rearrangement uses TRBV10-3 and TRBJ1-2, with D possibly TRBD1 on 5 matching bases. From germline, CDR1 is ENHRY and CDR2 SYGVKD. V was trimmed by 3 bases and J by 10 bases, leaving 12 bases between them. CDR3 length: 12 residues. CDR3 sequence reads: CAISDGGGPYTF. CDR3 in DNA: TGTGCCATCAGTGATGGGGGGGGACCCTACACCTTC.

V and J are TRBV13 and TRBJ1-4; TRBD1 agrees at 7 bases. The V gene's germline CDR1 is PRHDT and CDR2 FYEKMQ (reference sequence). The CDR3 spans 14 residues. V was clipped by 5 bases and J by 8 bases; unmatched bases: 8. This CDR3 is CASSAQGVREKLFF. CDR3 nucleotide sequence: TGTGCCAGCAGCGCCCAGGGGGTGCGAGAAAAACTGTTTTTT. The full variable domain, with the rest looked up from reference TRBV13 and TRBJ1-4, is AAGVIQSPRHLIKEKRETATLKCYPIPRHDTVYWYQQGPGQDPQFLISFYEKMQSDKGSIPDRFSAQQFSDYHSELNMSSLELGDSALYFCASSAQGVREKLFFGSGTQLSVL.

This chain joins TRBV11-1 and TRBJ1-1; D is unclear. The germline V gene encodes CDR1 SGHAT and CDR2 FQDESV (reference sequence). V gave up 0 bases and J gave up 7 bases, with 9 bases separating them. This CDR3 is 13 amino acids long. The CDR3 here is CASSLAATYEAFF. The CDR3 region has the DNA TGTGCCAGCAGCTTAGCAGCGACTTATGAAGCTTTCTTT.

V usage is TRBV24-1 and J usage is TRBJ1-2; TRBD1 is a possible D gene (6 bases). Per germline, CDR1 KGHDR and CDR2 SFDVKD. V lost 4 bases to trimming and J lost 7 bases, with 12 bases between them. This CDR3 is 13 amino acids long. Written as DNA, the CDR3 is TGTGCCACCAGTGACTCCGGGACATTTGGCTACACCTTC. Its translation: CATSDSGTFGYTF.

The V and J genes are TRBV7-9 and TRBJ1-3, with D unresolved. Trimming stripped 5 bases from V and 4 bases from J, with 6 bases between. CDR1 is SEHNR and CDR2 is FQNEAQ in the germline V gene (reference sequence). CDR3 size: 12 residues. The CDR3 reads CASSHEGNTIYF. Written as DNA, the CDR3 is TGTGCCAGCAGCCATGAGGGAAACACCATATATTTT.

This chain connects TRBV9 to TRBJ2-3, with TRBD1 as a possible D gene (6 bases). The germline gives CDR1 SGDLS, CDR2 YYNGEE. The CDR3 runs to 15 residues. V shed 1 base and J shed 1 base, with 10 bases lying between them. CDR3 residues: CASSVQGGGTDTQYF. The CDR3 DNA reads as TGTGCCAGCAGCGTACAAGGGGGAGGCACAGATACGCAGTATTTT.

The genes are TRBV27 and TRBJ1-2; D perhaps matches TRBD1 (5 bases). The ends were cut back, 3 bases at V and 8 bases at J, with 22 bases in the middle. CDR1 MNHEY and CDR2 SMNVEV come from the germline V gene (reference sequence). The CDR3 contains 16 residues. CDR3: CASSLAPGGDIGGYTF. CDR3 bases: TGTGCCAGCAGTTTGGCACCCGGGGGAGACATAGGAGGCTACACCTTC.

The gene calls are TRBV24-1 and TRBJ2-5, with D possibly TRBD2 on 6 matching bases. The CDR3 extends over 16 amino acids. Per the germline V gene, CDR1 is KGHDR and CDR2 is SFDVKD. V gave up 4 bases and J gave up 0 bases, with 14 bases separating them. Here the CDR3 reads CATSDGSTRYQETQYF. The CDR3 bases are TGTGCCACCAGTGACGGCTCGACTAGGTACCAAGAGACCCAGTACTTC.

The chain recombines TRBV6-5 with TRBJ1-6, with D hard to call. V was shortened by 4 bases and J by 7 bases, with 11 bases between the two germline ends. Germline CDR1 MNHEY, CDR2 SVGAGI. The CDR3 covers 14 residues. The CDR3 spells CASSSFQLNSPLHF. The CDR3 region has the DNA TGTGCCAGCAGTTCTTTCCAACTCAATTCACCCCTCCACTTT.

The rearrangement joins TRBV5-6 to TRBJ1-3; no firm D call. Between the trimmed V and J ends, which lost 0 bases and 8 bases, there was a span of 12 bases. Germline V gene data show CDR1 as SGHDT and CDR2 as YYEEEE. The CDR3 consists of 14 residues. CDR3 DNA sequence: TGTGCCAGCAGCTTGGGGGCAGGCACGGACACCATATATTTT. This sequence encodes CASSLGAGTDTIYF.

V and J are TRBV7-2 and TRBJ1-1; D might be TRBD1 (5 bases). CDR3 length equals 15 residues. V lost 5 bases and J lost 3, with 16 bases in between. CDR1 SGHTA and CDR2 FQGNSA come from the germline V gene. The DNA for the CDR3 is TGTGCCAGCAGCGCCCGGACGGGGGTGGACACTGAAGCTTTCTTT. Translating gives CASSARTGVDTEAFF.

This chain uses TRBV4-1 with TRBJ1-1; unclear D gene. The V gene's germline CDR1 is MGHRA and CDR2 YSYEKL. Deletions cut 1 base from V and 0 bases from J, with 9 bases between. The CDR3 length is 15 residues. CDR3 sequence (DNA): TGCGCCAGCAGCCAAGTATCTGTCGTGAACACTGAAGCTTTCTTT. Its protein is CASSQVSVVNTEAFF.

This chain uses TRBV6-2 or TRBV6-3 with TRBJ2-5, with 9 bases that match TRBD1. The V gene end was trimmed by 5 bases and the J gene end by 4 bases; junction bases not matched to a gene: 5. The CDR3 spans 14 residues. Germline V gene data show CDR1 as MNHEY and CDR2 as SVGEGT. CDR3 sequence: CASSRDRARETQYF. As DNA, the CDR3 is TGTGCCAGCAGTCGGGACAGGGCGCGAGAGACCCAGTACTTC.

This clone was observed a handful of times. This CDR3 reads CASSRGGQGYNEQFF. The CDR3 nucleotides read TGCGCCAGCAGCCGGGGGGGACAGGGCTACAATGAGCAGTTCTTC. This chain connects TRBV5-1 to TRBJ2-1; D possibly corresponds to TRBD1 (9 bases). Germline CDR1 is SGHRS and CDR2 is YFSETQ. This CDR3 region has 15 residues. V was shortened by 4 bases and J by 3 bases, with 14 bases between the two germline ends. Variable domain in full (rest from reference TRBV5-1 and TRBJ2-1): KAGVTQTPRYLIKTRGQQVTLSCSPISGHRSVSWYQQTPGQGLQFLFEYFSETQRNKGNFPGRFSGRQFSNSRSEMNVSTLELGDSALYLCASSRGGQGYNEQFFGPGTRLTVL.